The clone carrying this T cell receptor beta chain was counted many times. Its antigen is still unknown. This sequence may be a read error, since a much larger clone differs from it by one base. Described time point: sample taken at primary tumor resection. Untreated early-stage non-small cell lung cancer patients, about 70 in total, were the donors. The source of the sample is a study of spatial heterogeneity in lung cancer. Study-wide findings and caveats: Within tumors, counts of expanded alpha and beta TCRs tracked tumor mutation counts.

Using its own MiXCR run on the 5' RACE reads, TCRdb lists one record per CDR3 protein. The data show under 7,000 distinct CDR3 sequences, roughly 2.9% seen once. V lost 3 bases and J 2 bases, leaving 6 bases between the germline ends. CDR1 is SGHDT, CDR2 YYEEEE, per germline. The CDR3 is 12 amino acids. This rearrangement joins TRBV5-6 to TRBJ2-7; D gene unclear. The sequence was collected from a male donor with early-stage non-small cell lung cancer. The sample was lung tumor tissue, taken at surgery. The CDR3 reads CASSCAPYEQYF. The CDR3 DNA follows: TGTGCCAGCAGCTGTGCCCCCTACGAGCAGTACTTC.